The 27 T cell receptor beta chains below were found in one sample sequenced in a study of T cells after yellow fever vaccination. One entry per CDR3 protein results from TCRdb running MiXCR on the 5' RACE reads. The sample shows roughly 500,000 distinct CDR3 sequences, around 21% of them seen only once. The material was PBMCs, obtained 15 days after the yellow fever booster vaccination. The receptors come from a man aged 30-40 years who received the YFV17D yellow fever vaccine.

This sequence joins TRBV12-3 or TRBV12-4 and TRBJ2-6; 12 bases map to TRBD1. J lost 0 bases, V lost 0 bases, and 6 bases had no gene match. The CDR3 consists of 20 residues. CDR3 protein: CASSLAGTGGSSSGANVLTF. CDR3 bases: TGTGCCAGCAGTTTAGCCGGGACAGGGGGCTCGAGCTCTGGGGCCAACGTCCTGACTTTC.

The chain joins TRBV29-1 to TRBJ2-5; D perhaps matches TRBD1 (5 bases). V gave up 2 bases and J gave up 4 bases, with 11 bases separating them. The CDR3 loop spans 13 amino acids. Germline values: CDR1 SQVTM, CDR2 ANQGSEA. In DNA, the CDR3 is TGCAGCGTTGAAACGAGACAGCTAGAGACCCAGTACTTC. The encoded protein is CSVETRQLETQYF.

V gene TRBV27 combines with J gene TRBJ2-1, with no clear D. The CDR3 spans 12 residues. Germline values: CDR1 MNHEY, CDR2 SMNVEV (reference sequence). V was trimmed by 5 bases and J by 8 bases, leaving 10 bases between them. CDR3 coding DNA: TGTGCCAGCAGTCCGCACGGAGATGAGCAGTTCTTC. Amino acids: CASSPHGDEQFF.

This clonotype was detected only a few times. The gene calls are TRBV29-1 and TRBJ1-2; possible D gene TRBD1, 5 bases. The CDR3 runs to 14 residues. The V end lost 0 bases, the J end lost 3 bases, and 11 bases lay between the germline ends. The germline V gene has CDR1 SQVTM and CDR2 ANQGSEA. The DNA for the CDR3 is TGCAGCGTTGAAGATATGGGACCGCACTATGGCTACACCTTC. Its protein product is CSVEDMGPHYGYTF.

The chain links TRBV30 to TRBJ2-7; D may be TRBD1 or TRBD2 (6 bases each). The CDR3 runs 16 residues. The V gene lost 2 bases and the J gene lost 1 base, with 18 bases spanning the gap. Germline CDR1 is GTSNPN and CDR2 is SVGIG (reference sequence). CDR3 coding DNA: TGTGCCTGGAGTCCTAGGGGGAGGACCCATTCCTACGAGCAGTACTTC. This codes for CAWSPRGRTHSYEQYF.

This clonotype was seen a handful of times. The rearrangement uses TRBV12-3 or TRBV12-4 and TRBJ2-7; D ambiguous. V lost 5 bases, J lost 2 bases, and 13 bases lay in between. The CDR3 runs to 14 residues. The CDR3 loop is CASSPVMTPYEQYF. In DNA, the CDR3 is TGTGCCAGCAGTCCCGTCATGACTCCCTACGAGCAGTACTTC.

This CDR3 is CASSLTSQNTEAFF. The CDR3 DNA is TGTGCCAGCAGCTTAACATCCCAGAACACTGAAGCTTTCTTT. The rearrangement links TRBV7-3 to TRBJ1-1; no definite D call. Germline loops: CDR1 SGHTA, CDR2 FQGTGA. The CDR3 has 14 amino acids. V was pared by 0 bases and J by 1 base, with 6 bases between.

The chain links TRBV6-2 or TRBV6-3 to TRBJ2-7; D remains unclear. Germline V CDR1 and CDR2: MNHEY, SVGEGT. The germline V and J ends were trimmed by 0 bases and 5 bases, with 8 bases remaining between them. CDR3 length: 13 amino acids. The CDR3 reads CASSYSVQDEQYF. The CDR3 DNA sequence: TGTGCCAGCAGTTACTCCGTTCAAGACGAGCAGTACTTC.

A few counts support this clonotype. CDR3 sequence reads: CSAVGTASSYEQYF. As DNA, the CDR3 is TGCAGTGCAGTAGGGACGGCGAGCTCCTACGAGCAGTACTTC. The rearrangement links TRBV20-1 to TRBJ2-7, with D perhaps matching TRBD1 or TRBD2 (5 bases each). The CDR3 has 14 residues. With 6 bases removed from V and 0 bases from J, the gap between germline ends came to 15 bases. CDR1 and CDR2 (germline): DFQATT, SNEGSKA (reference sequence).

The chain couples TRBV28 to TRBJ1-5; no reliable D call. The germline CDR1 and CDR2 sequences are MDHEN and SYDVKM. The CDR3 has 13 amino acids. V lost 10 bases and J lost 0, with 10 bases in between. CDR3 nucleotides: TGTGCCACCAAGGAACATAGCAATCAGCCCCAGCATTTT. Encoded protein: CATKEHSNQPQHF.

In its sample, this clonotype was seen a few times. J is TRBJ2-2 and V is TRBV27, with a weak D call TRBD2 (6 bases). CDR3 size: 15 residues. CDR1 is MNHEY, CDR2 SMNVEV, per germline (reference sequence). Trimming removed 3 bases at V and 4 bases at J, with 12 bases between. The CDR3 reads CASSFTGVGTGELFF. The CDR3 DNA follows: TGTGCCAGCAGTTTTACGGGAGTCGGCACCGGGGAGCTGTTTTTT.

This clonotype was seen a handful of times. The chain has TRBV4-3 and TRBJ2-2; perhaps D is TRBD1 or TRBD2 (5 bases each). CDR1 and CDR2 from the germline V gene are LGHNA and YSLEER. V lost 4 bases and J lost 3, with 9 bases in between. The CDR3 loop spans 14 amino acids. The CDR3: CASSRMGDTGELFF. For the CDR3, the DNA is TGCGCCAGCAGCCGGATGGGGGACACCGGGGAGCTGTTTTTT.

The CDR3 DNA reads TGTGCCAGCAGTTACGAGGCAGGGGTAGAATACGAGCAGTACTTC. This sequence encodes CASSYEAGVEYEQYF. V gene TRBV6-5 combines with J gene TRBJ2-7, with D possibly matching TRBD1 (6 bases). Per the germline V gene, CDR1 is MNHEY and CDR2 is SVGAGI. There are 15 residues in the CDR3. The ends were cut back, 2 bases at V and 4 bases at J, with 15 bases in the middle.

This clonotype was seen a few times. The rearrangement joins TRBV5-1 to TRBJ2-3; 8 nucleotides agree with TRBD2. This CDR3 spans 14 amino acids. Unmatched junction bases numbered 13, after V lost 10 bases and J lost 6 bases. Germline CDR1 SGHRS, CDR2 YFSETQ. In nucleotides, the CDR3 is TGCGCCTCAGGGCAGCGGGAGATGCGTGATACGCAGTATTTT. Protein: CASGQREMRDTQYF.

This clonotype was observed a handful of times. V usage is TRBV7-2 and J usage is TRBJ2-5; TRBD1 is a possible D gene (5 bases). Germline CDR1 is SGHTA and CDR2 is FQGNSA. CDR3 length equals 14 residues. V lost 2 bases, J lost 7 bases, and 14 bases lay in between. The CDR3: CASSLNRAQGTQYF. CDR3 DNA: TGTGCCAGCAGCTTAAATAGGGCCCAGGGGACCCAGTACTTC.

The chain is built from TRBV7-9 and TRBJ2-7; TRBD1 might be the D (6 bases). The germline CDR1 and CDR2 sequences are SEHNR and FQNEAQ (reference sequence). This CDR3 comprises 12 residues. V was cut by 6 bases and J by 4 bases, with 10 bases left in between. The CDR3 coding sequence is TGTGCCAGCAGTTGGACAGTGTACGAGCAGTACTTC. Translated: CASSWTVYEQYF. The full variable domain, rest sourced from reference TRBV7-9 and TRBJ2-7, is DTGVSQNPRHKITKRGQNVTFRCDPISEHNRLYWYRQTLGQGPEFLTYFQNEAQLEKSRLLSDRFSAERPKGSFSTLEIQRTEQGDSAMYLCASSWTVYEQYFGPGTRLTVT.

For the CDR3, the DNA is TGCAGTGCTAGTGAGGGACAGGGGGGGACCTACGAGCAGTACTTC. Residues: CSASEGQGGTYEQYF. The rearrangement joins TRBV20-1 to TRBJ2-7; TRBD1 agrees at 11 bases. With V trimmed by 3 bases and J by 2 bases, 6 bases remained unmatched. CDR3 length: 15 residues. Germline V gives CDR1 DFQATT, CDR2 SNEGSKA (reference sequence).

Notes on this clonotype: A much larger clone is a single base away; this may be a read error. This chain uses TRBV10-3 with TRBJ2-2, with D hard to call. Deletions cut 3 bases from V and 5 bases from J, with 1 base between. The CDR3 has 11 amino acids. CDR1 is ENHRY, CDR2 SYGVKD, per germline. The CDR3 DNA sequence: TGTGCCATCAGTGATACCGGGGAGCTGTTTTTT. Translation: CAISDTGELFF.

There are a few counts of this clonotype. The CDR3 bases are TGTGCCAGCACCTTGGGATTCACTGAAGCTTTCTTT. Translation gives CASTLGFTEAFF. The chain uses TRBV6-2 or TRBV6-3 and TRBJ1-1; D unclear. V was shortened by 7 bases and J by 4 bases, with 10 bases between the two germline ends. Looked up from germline, CDR1 is MNHEY and CDR2 is SVGEGT. CDR3 length equals 12 residues.

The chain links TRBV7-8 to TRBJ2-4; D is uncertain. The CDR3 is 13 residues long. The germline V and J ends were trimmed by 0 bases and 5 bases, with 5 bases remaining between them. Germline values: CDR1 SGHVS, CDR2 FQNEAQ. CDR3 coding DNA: TGTGCCAGCAGCTTAGCTTCCCAAAACATTCAGTACTTC. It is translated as CASSLASQNIQYF.

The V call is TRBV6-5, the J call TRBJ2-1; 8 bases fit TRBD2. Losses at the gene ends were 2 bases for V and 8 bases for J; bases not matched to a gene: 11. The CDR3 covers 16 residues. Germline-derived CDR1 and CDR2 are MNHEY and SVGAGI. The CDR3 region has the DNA TGTGCCAGCAGTTACAGAGCGGGAGAGTGGGGGGATGAGCAGTTCTTC. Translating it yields CASSYRAGEWGDEQFF.

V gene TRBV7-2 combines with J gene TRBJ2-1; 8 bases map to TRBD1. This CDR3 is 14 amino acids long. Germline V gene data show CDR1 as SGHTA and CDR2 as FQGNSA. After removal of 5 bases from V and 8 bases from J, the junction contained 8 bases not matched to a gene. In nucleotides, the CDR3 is TGTGCCAGCAGCCAAGGGACAGGACGGGATGAGCAGTTCTTC. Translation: CASSQGTGRDEQFF. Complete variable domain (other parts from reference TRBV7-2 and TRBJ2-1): GAGVSQSPSNKVTEKGKDVELRCDPISGHTALYWYRQSLGQGLEFLIYFQGNSAPDKSGLPSDRFSAERTGGSVSTLTIQRTQQEDSAVYLCASSQGTGRDEQFFGPGTRLTVL.

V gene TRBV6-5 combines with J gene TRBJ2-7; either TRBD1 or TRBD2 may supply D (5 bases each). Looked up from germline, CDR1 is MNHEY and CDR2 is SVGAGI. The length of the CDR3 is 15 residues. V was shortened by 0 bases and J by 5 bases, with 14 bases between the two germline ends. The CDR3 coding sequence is TGTGCCAGCAGTTACTCGCAGGGACGGTTCGACGAGCAGTACTTC. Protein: CASSYSQGRFDEQYF.

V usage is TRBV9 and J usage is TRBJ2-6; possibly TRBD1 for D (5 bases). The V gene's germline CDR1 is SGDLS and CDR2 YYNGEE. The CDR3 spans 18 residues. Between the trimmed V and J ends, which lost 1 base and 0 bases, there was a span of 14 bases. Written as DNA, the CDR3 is TGTGCCAGCAGCGTAATGGTAGGACAACCCTCTGGGGCCAACGTCCTGACTTTC. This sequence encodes CASSVMVGQPSGANVLTF.

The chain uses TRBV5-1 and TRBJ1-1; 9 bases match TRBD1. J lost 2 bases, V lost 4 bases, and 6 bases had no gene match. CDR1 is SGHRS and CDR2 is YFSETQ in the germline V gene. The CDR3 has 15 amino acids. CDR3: CASSGQGPRNTEAFF. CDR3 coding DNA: TGCGCCAGCAGCGGACAGGGGCCTCGTAACACTGAAGCTTTCTTT.

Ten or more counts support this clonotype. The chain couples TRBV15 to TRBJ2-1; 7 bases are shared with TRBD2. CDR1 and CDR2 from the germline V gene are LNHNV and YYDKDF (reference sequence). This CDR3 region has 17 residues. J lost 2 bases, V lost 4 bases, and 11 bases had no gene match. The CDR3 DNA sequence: TGTGCCACCAGCATCCGAGAGGGGACTACACCCTACAATGAGCAGTTCTTC. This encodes CATSIREGTTPYNEQFF.

The CDR3 spells CASSVGTSGMGSDTQYF. The CDR3 DNA reads TGTGCCAGCAGCGTCGGGACTAGCGGGATGGGCTCAGATACGCAGTATTTT. The chain joins TRBV9 to TRBJ2-3; 13 bases align to TRBD2. The CDR3 runs 17 residues. V lost 2 bases and J lost 4; bases outside the gene matches: 7. Germline CDR1 is SGDLS and CDR2 is YYNGEE. Together with reference TRBV9 and TRBJ2-3, the CDR3 gives the full variable domain: DSGVTQTPKHLITATGQRVTLRCSPRSGDLSVYWYQQSLDQGLQFLIQYYNGEERAKGNILERFSAQQFPDLHSELNLSSLELGDSALYFCASSVGTSGMGSDTQYFGPGTRLTVL.